The 3 T cell receptor beta chains below come from one sample, sequenced in a study of Ad26.COV2.S vaccination and SARS-CoV-2 variants. Sequenced by immunoSEQ multiplex PCR; TCRdb stores in-frame clones only, minus some. The sample contains roughly 380,000 clones, about 90% of which appear only once. Here the sequenced sample was peripheral blood, taken after recovery from COVID-19. The receptors shown here come from a human donor who had recovered from COVID-19.

The chain links TRBV10-3 to TRBJ2-5, with TRBD2 matching over 8 bases. The CDR3 contains 18 residues. Germline CDR1 ENHRY, CDR2 SYGVKD. The junction had 11 bases not matched to a gene; V was cut back by 0 bases and J by 2 bases. The chain's CDR3 is CAISESYRGGREQETQYF. For the CDR3, the DNA is TGTGCCATCAGTGAGTCTTACCGGGGGGGCCGAGAACAAGAGACCCAGTACTTC.

The genes are TRBV27 and TRBJ2-7; 7 bases align to TRBD1. V shed 5 bases, J shed 1 base, and the junction held 8 bases outside the gene matches. The CDR3 extends over 15 amino acids. Germline values: CDR1 MNHEY, CDR2 SMNVEV (reference sequence). CDR3 in DNA: TGTGCCAGCAGTCCCACAGGGGCCGCTTCCTACGAGCAGTACTTC. The encoded protein is CASSPTGAASYEQYF.

The DNA for the CDR3 is TGCGCCAGCAGCCAAGATCTGATGCGCGGGGGACAGGGGAGGAATGAGCAGTTCTTC. It codes for CASSQDLMRGGQGRNEQFF. The chain carries TRBV4-1 and TRBJ2-1; TRBD1 matches at 10 bases. The V and J ends lost 0 bases and 7 bases, in that order; junction bases with no gene match: 15. This CDR3 contains 19 residues. Per germline, CDR1 MGHRA and CDR2 YSYEKL.